This T cell receptor (beta chain) was identified during a study of OX40 agonist ivuxolimab in advanced cancers. With 4 bases clipped from V and 8 bases from J, the junction kept 6 bases outside the gene matches. The CDR3 has 14 amino acids. CDR1 KGHSH and CDR2 LQKENI come from the germline V gene. Generated by immunoSEQ multiplex PCR, the TCRdb table keeps only in-frame clones and is missing some. The sample lists 50,000 or so clones, around 88% occurring once. The chain joins TRBV18 to TRBJ1-4; 8 bases fit TRBD1. The clonotype was recovered from an adult with an advanced solid tumor such as melanoma, head and neck, liver or kidney cancer. The sample in question was CD4+ or CD8+ T cells sorted from blood, obtained in a trial of the OX40 agonist ivuxolimab. CDR3 coding DNA: TGTGCCAGCTCACAGGACAGGGTTGAGGAAAAACTGTTTTTT. Protein: CASSQDRVEEKLFF.